One sample yielded the 8 T cell receptor beta chains listed below, sequenced in a study of T cells after yellow fever vaccination. Each CDR3 protein is one row after TCRdb ran MiXCR on the 5' RACE reads. The table lists just under 600,000 distinct CDR3 sequences, roughly 14% of them singletons. Sequencing used PBMCs, obtained on the day of the yellow fever booster vaccination. The receptors were sampled from a man aged 25 to 40 who received the YFV17D yellow fever vaccine.

There are a few counts of this clonotype. V usage is TRBV19 and J usage is TRBJ2-3; tentative D call: TRBD1 (6 bases). Trimming removed 6 bases from V and 8 bases from J, with 18 bases in between. Germline V gives CDR1 LNHDA, CDR2 SQIVND (reference sequence). The CDR3 covers 14 residues. The CDR3 is CASRDRDRRGTQYF. Here the CDR3 DNA reads TGTGCCAGTAGGGACAGAGACCGCAGGGGTACGCAGTATTTT.

The J gene is TRBJ2-7, the V gene TRBV11-2; D gene uncertain. Trimming cost V 5 bases and J 4 bases, with 6 bases left between them. This CDR3 comprises 11 residues. Germline values: CDR1 SGHAT, CDR2 FQNNGV. CDR3 coding DNA: TGTGCCAGCAGCAATTGGTACGAGCAGTACTTC. This sequence encodes CASSNWYEQYF.

The V gene is TRBV19, the J gene TRBJ1-5; the D gene is possibly TRBD1 (5 bases). The germline V gene encodes CDR1 LNHDA and CDR2 SQIVND (reference sequence). The V end lost 1 base, the J end lost 5 bases, and 12 bases lay between the germline ends. This CDR3 is 15 amino acids long. CDR3 sequence: CASSIVAQGHQPQHF. For the CDR3, the DNA is TGTGCCAGTAGTATAGTCGCCCAGGGCCATCAGCCCCAGCATTTT.

The chain recombines TRBV29-1 with TRBJ1-1, with no clear D. The CDR3 consists of 14 residues. CDR1 and CDR2 from the germline V gene are SQVTM and ANQGSEA. The V gene lost 7 bases and the J gene lost 0 bases, with 15 bases spanning the gap. CDR3 sequence: CSAQAFTLNTEAFF. As DNA, the CDR3 is TGCAGCGCGCAGGCCTTCACCTTGAACACTGAAGCTTTCTTT.

The rearrangement joins TRBV6-5 to TRBJ2-1; the D is unclear. This CDR3 contains 13 residues. Germline V gene lookup returns CDR1 MNHEY and CDR2 SVGAGI. V lost 7 bases and J 6 bases, leaving 13 bases between the germline ends. The CDR3 DNA reads TGTGCCAGCATCGTGGGCAGCCCCAATGAGCAGTTCTTC. Its translation: CASIVGSPNEQFF.

This clonotype turned up a few times. The chain couples TRBV4-3 to TRBJ2-7, with D maybe TRBD1 (7 bases). The CDR3 sequence is 16 residues long. Trimming removed 0 bases from V and 7 bases from J, with 19 bases in between. In germline, CDR1 is LGHNA, CDR2 YSLEER. The CDR3 DNA sequence: TGCGCCAGCAGCCAAGAAATAGGTGTCCCAGGGGGGGAGCAGTACTTC. It specifies CASSQEIGVPGGEQYF.

In its sample, this clonotype was seen a few times. Its ends do not fully match the called genes, so a read error is possible. The rearrangement joins TRBV7-7 to TRBJ2-5; possible D gene TRBD2, 5 bases. CDR3 length: 15 residues. Germline CDR1 reads SSHAT; CDR2 reads FNYEAQ (reference sequence). As DNA, the CDR3 is TGTGCTAGCAGCTTAGATTTCCGGGAAGAAGAGACCCAGTACTTC. Protein sequence: CASSLDFREEETQYF.

This clonotype was detected only a few times. This rearrangement joins TRBV4-3 to TRBJ2-5; the D call may be TRBD1 or TRBD2 (5 bases each). Germline V gene sequence: CDR1 LGHNA, CDR2 YSLEER. The ends were cut back, 3 bases at V and 7 bases at J, with 18 bases in the middle. The CDR3 runs to 15 residues. The chain's CDR3 is CASSQVGDGLATQYF. The CDR3 nucleotides read TGCGCCAGCAGCCAGGTCGGGGACGGCTTGGCGACCCAGTACTTC.